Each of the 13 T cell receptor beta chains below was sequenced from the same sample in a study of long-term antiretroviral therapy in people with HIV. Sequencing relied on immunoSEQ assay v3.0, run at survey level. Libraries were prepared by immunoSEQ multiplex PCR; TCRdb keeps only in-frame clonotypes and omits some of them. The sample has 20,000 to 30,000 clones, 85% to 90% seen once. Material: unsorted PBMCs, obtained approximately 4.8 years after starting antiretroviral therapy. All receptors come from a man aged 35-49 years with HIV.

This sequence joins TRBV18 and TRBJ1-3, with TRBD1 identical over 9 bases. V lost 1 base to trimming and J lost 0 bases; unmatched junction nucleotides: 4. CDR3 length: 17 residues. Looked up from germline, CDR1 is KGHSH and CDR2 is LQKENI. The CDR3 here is CASSPQGQGNSGNTIYF. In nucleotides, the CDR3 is TGTGCCAGCTCACCACAGGGACAGGGTAACTCTGGAAACACCATATATTTT.

CDR3 DNA: TGTGCCAGCAGTGACCCTCCTAGCGGGGGGACCACCTACGAGCAGTACTTC. This translates into CASSDPPSGGTTYEQYF. The chain carries TRBV6-4 and TRBJ2-7, with 11 bases that match TRBD2. The length of the CDR3 is 17 residues. V was pared by 2 bases and J by 2 bases, with 8 bases of the junction left unmatched. The germline CDR1 and CDR2 sequences are MRHNA and SNTAGT.

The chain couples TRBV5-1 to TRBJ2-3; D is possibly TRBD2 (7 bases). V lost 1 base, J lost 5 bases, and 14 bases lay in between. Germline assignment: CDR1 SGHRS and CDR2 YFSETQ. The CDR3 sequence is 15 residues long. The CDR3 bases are TGCGCCAGCAGCTTGTTCGCGGGGGCGGGAGATACGCAGTATTTT. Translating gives CASSLFAGAGDTQYF.

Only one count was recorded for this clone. The CDR3 sequence is CASTGGWQNYEQYF. The CDR3 nucleotides read TGTGCCAGCACCGGGGGGTGGCAAAACTACGAGCAGTACTTC. This sequence joins TRBV11-2 and TRBJ2-7; the match to TRBD2 covers 7 bases. This CDR3 contains 14 residues. Trimming cost V 7 bases and J 3 bases; bases outside gene matches: 9. Germline loops: CDR1 SGHAT, CDR2 FQNNGV.

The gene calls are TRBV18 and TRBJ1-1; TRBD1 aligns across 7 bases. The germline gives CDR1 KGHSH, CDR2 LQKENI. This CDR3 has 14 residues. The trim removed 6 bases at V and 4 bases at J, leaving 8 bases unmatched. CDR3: CASSGGTASTEAFF. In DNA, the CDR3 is TGTGCCAGCTCGGGCGGGACAGCGAGCACTGAAGCTTTCTTT.

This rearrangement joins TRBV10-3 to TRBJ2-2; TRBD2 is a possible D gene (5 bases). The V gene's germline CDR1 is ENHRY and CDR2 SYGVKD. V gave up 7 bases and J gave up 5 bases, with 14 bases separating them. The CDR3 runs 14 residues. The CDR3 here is CAITGSGRTGELFF. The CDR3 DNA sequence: TGTGCCATCACGGGATCCGGCAGGACCGGGGAGCTGTTTTTT.

Written as DNA, the CDR3 is TGCGCCAGCAGTGGGACAGGGGGCAGGAACACTGAAGCTTTCTTT. Protein sequence: CASSGTGGRNTEAFF. The V gene is TRBV10-1, the J gene TRBJ1-1; 11 bases match TRBD1. This CDR3 spans 15 amino acids. Germline V gene lookup returns CDR1 WNHNN and CDR2 SYGVQD (reference sequence). Losses at the gene ends were 4 bases for V and 1 base for J; bases not matched to a gene: 2.

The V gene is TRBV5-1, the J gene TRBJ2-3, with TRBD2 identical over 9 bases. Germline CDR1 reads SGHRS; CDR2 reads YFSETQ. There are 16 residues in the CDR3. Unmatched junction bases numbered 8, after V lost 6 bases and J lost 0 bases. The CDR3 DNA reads TGCGCCAGCAACCCGACTAGCGGCCCTAGCACAGATACGCAGTATTTT. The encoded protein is CASNPTSGPSTDTQYF.

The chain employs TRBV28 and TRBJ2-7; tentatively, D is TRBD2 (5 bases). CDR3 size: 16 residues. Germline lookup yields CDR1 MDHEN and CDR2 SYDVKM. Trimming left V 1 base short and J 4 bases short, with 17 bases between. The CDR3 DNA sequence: TGTGCCAGCAGTTTATTTCCAGCGGCCCTACTGTACGAGCAGTACTTC. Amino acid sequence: CASSLFPAALLYEQYF.

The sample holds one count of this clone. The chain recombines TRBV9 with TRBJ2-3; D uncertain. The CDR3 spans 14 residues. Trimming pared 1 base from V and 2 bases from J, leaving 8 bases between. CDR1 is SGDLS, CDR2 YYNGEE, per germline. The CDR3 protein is CASSVSLLTDTQYF. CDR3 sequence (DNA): TGTGCCAGCAGCGTATCCCTTCTCACAGATACGCAGTATTTT.

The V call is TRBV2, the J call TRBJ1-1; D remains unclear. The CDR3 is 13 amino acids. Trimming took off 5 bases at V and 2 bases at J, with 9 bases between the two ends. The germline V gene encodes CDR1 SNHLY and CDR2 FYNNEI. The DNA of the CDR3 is TGTGCCAGCAGTCCGTGGCCTAACACTGAAGCTTTCTTT. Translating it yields CASSPWPNTEAFF.

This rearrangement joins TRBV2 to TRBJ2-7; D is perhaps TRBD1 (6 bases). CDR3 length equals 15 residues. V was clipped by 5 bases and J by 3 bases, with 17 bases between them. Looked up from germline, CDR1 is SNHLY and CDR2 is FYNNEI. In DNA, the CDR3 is TGTGCCAGCAGTCCGGGACATGCCCGGGACTACGAGCAGTACTTC. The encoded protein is CASSPGHARDYEQYF.

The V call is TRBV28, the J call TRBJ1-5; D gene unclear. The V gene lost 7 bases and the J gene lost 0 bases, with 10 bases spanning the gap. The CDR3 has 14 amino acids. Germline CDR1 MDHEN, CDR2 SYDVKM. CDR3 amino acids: CASMFSGSNQPQHF. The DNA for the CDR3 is TGTGCCAGCATGTTCTCCGGTAGCAATCAGCCCCAGCATTTT.